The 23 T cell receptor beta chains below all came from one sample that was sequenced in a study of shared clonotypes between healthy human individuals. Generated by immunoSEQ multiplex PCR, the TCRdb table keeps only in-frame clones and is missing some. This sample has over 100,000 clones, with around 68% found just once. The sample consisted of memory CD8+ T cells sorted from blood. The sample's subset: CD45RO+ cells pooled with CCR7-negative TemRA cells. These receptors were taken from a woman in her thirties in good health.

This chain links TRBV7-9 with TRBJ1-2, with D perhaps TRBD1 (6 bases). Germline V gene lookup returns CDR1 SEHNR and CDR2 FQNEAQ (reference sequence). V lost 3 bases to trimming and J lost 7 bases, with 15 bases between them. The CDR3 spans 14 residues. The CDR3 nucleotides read TGTGCCAGCAGCTTGCAACAGGGAAGGAGTGGCTACACCTTC. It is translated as CASSLQQGRSGYTF.

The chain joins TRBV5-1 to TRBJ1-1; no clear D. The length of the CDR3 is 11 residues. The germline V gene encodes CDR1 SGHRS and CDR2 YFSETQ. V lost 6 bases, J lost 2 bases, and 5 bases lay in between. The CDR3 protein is CASKLNTEAFF. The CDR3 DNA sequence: TGCGCCAGCAAACTTAACACTGAAGCTTTCTTT.

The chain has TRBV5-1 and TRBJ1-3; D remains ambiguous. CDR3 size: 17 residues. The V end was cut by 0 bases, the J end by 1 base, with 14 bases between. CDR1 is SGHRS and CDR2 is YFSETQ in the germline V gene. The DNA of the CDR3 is TGCGCCAGCAGCTTGGCCCCAATTACAGCATCTGGAAACACCATATATTTT. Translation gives CASSLAPITASGNTIYF.

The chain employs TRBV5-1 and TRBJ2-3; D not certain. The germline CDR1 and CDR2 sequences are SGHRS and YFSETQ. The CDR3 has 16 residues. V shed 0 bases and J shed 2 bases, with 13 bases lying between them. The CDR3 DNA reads TGCGCCAGCAGCTTGGAGCAGCGACCGGACACAGATACGCAGTATTTT. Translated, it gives CASSLEQRPDTDTQYF.

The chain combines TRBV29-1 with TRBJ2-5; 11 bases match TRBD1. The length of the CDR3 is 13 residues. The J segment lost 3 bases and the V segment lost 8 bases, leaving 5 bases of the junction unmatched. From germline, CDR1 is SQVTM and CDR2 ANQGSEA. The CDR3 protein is CSIGQGAKETQYF. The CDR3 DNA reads TGCAGCATAGGACAGGGGGCAAAAGAGACCCAGTACTTC.

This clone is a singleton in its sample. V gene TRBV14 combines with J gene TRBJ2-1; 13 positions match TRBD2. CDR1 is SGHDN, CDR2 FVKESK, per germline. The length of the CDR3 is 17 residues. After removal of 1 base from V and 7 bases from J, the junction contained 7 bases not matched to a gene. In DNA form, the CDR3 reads TGTGCCAGCAGCCAAGTCATGACTAGCGGGAGGAGGAATGAGCAGTTCTTC. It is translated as CASSQVMTSGRRNEQFF.

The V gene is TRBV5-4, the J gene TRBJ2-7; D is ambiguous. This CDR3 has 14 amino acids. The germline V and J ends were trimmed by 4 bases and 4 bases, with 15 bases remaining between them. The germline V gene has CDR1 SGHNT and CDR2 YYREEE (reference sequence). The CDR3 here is CASSLQTTQYEQYF. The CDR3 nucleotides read TGTGCCAGCAGCCTGCAGACAACCCAATACGAGCAGTACTTC.

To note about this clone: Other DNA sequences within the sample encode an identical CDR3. CDR3 residues: CASSYSEVTEAFF. In DNA form, the CDR3 reads TGTGCCAGCAGTTACTCGGAAGTTACTGAAGCTTTCTTT. The J gene is TRBJ1-1, the V gene TRBV6-6; D is ambiguous. The V end was cut by 0 bases, the J end by 5 bases, with 7 bases between. This CDR3 is built from 13 residues. Germline-derived CDR1 and CDR2 are MNHNY and SVGAGI (reference sequence).

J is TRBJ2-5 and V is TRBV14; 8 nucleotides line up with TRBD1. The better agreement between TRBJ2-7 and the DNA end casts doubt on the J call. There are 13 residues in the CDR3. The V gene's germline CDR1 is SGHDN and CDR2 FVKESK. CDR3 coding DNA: TGTGCCAGCAGCCCCGGGACAGGCTACGAGCAGTACTTC. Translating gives CASSPGTGYEQYF.

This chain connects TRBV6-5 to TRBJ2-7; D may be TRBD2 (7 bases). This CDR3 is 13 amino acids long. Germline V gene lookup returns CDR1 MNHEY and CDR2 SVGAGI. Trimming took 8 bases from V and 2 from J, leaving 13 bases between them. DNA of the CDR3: TGTGCCAGCTCCGGGGGGCCTACCTACGAGCAGTACTTC. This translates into CASSGGPTYEQYF.

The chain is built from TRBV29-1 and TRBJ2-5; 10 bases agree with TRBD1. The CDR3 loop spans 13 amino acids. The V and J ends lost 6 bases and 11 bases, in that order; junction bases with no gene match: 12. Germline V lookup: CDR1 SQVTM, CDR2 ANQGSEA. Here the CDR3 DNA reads TGCAGCGTAGGGACAGGGGATGCAGGGGAGCAGTACTTC. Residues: CSVGTGDAGEQYF.

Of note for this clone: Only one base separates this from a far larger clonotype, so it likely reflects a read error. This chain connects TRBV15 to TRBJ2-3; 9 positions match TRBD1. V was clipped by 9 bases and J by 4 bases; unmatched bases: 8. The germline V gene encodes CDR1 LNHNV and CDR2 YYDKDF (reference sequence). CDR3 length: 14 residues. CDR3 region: CATSGTGMADTQYF. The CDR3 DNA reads TGTGCCACATCCGGGACAGGGATGGCAGATACGCAGTATTTT.

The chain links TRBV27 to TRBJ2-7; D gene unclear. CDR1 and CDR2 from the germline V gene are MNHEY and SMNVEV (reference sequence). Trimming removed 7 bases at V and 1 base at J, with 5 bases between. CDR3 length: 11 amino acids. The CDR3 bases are TGTGCCAGCAAAGGGTCCTACGAGCAGTACTTC. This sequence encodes CASKGSYEQYF.

DNA of the CDR3: TGTGCCAGCAGTCCTAGTAGGAGGGCCGAGAATGAGCAGTTCTTC. Amino acids: CASSPSRRAENEQFF. This chain links TRBV6-5 with TRBJ2-1, with D perhaps TRBD2 (6 bases). This CDR3 has 15 residues. The germline V and J ends were trimmed by 5 bases and 7 bases, with 18 bases remaining between them. CDR1 MNHEY and CDR2 SVGAGI come from the germline V gene.

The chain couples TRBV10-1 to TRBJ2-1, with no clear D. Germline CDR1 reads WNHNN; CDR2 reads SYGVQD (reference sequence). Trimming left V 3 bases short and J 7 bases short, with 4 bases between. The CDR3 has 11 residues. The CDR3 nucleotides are TGCGCCAGCAGTGATAGAAATGAGCAGTTCTTC. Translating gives CASSDRNEQFF.

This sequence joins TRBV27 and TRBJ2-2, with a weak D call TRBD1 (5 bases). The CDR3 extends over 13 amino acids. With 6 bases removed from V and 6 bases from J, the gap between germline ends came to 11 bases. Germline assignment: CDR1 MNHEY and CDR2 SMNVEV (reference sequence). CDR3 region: CASSQGFAGELFF. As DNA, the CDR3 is TGTGCCAGCAGCCAGGGTTTCGCCGGGGAGCTGTTTTTT.

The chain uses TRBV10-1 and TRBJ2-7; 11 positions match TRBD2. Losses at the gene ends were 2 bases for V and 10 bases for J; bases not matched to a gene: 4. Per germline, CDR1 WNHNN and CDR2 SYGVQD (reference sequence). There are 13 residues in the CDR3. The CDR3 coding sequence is TGCGCCAGCAGTGAGACCCTAGCGGGAGGTCAGTACTTC. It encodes CASSETLAGGQYF.

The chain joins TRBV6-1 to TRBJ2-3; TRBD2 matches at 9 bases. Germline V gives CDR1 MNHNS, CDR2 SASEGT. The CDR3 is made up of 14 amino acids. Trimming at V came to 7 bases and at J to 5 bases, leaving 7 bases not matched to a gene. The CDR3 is CASTAGGPQDTQYF. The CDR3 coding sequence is TGTGCCAGCACCGCGGGAGGGCCTCAAGATACGCAGTATTTT.

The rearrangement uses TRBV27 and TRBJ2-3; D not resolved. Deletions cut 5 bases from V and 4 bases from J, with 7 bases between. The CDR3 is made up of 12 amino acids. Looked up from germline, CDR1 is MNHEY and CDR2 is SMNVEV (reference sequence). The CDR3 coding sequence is TGTGCCAGCAGTCTACACCCAGATACGCAGTATTTT. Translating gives CASSLHPDTQYF.

The CDR3 DNA sequence: TGTGCCAGCAGTACCGGGGGGGAACCGTACACAGATACGCAGTATTTT. This gives the protein CASSTGGEPYTDTQYF. The V gene is TRBV6-6, the J gene TRBJ2-3, with 8 positions matching TRBD2. From germline, CDR1 is MNHNY and CDR2 SVGAGI (reference sequence). The V gene end was trimmed by 5 bases and the J gene end by 2 bases; junction bases not matched to a gene: 9. This CDR3 has 16 amino acids.

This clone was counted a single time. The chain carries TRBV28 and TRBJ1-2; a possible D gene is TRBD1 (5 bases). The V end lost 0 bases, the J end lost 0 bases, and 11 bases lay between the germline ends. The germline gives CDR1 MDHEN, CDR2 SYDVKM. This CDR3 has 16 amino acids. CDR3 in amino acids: CASSLWRAGSNYGYTF. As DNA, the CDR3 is TGTGCCAGCAGTTTATGGCGGGCAGGGTCTAACTATGGCTACACCTTC.

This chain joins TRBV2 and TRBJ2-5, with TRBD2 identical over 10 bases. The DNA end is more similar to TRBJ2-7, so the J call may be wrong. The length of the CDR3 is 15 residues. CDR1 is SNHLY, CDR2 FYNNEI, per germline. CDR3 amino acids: CASRTASGSSYEQYF. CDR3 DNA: TGTGCCAGCAGAACGGCTAGCGGGAGCTCCTACGAGCAGTACTTC.

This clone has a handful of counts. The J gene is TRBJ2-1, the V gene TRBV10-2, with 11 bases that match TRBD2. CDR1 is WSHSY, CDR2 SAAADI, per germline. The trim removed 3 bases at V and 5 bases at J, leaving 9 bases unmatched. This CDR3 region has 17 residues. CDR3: CASSDSLLAGGHNEQFF. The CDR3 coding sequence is TGCGCCAGCAGTGATTCCCTTCTAGCGGGAGGACACAATGAGCAGTTCTTC.